These T cell receptor beta chains were read from a single sample in a study of cytomegalovirus exposure and HLA in healthy donors. Only in-frame clones appear in the TCRdb table, and some are missing; sequencing was by immunoSEQ multiplex PCR. The sample lists 150,000 to 200,000 clones; 85% to 90% were seen once. The source material was PBMCs. The receptor source for this set is a man between 18 and 35 years old in good health and CMV-seropositive. Each CDR3 is given without its conserved first and last residue. Not every row has a clone size; where given, it reads once, few, many or a size class.

TRBV6-5	-	TRBJ2-5	ASRARDRGETQY
TRBV2	-	TRBJ2-1	ASSWEREGTSYNEQF
TRBV5-1	-	TRBJ1-4	ASTAGTGNEKLF
TRBV18	-	TRBJ2-7	ASSPNGLAGVYEQY
TRBV5-1	-	TRBJ2-5	ASSLAPLDLQETQY
TRBV5-4	-	TRBJ2-3	ASSPGTNRPDTQY
TRBV2	-	TRBJ2-5	ASSLGQGTPETQY
TRBV5-6	-	TRBJ2-2	ASSLEGSGRATGELF
TRBV27	-	TRBJ2-5	ASSTGPTMGGGSGETQY
TRBV2	-	TRBJ1-2	ASSERPGGANGYT
TRBV5-1	-	TRBJ2-2	ASSLDTGGRTGELF
TRBV9	-	TRBJ1-1	ASSVEGGNTEAF
TRBV7-2	-	TRBJ2-7	ASSLAAGEQY
TRBV5-1	-	TRBJ2-7	ASSLTGSYEQY
TRBV5-1	-	TRBJ2-3	ASSLAGASGTDTQY
TRBV6-5	-	TRBJ2-1	ASKRESSYNEQF
TRBV7-3	-	TRBJ2-2	ASSLNPGQGGSGELF
TRBV6-5	-	TRBJ2-7	ASSQGFPYEQY
TRBV11-3	-	TRBJ2-2	ASSFSAGVAGELF
TRBV5-4	-	TRBJ2-3	ASSLVAAIGLAKPTDTQY
TRBV5-6	few	TRBJ1-2	ASSLGTLNYGYT
TRBV19	-	TRBJ2-1	ASSGTVGNEQF
TRBV6-5	-	TRBJ2-7	ASSSIAGAYEQY
TRBV30	-	TRBJ2-7	AWEPPGAANGEQY
TRBV14	-	TRBJ2-2	ASLRVGLTGELF
TRBV11-3	-	TRBJ2-1	ASSYRSGRNEQF
TRBV7-2	-	TRBJ2-1	ASSSPSVAYNEQF
TRBV5-1	-	TRBJ2-7	ASSPRQGVTFSYEQY
TRBV11-1	-	TRBJ2-3	ASSPGQRRTDTQY
TRBV19	-	TRBJ1-1	ASSPRTGGYKHTEAF
TRBV29-1	-	TRBJ1-2	SARERGYT
TRBV28	-	TRBJ2-7	ASRRDRPSYEQY
TRBV5-1	-	TRBJ2-2	ASSFNGQGNTGELF
TRBV5-1	once	TRBJ2-7	ASSFQAGGLLTYEQY
TRBV20-1	-	TRBJ2-7	SGQGAGEQY
TRBV5-1	once	TRBJ2-5	ASSSGETQY
TRBV11-2	once	TRBJ2-2	ASETSGENTGELF
TRBV6-5	-	TRBJ1-1	ASSYRRRDTEAF
TRBV5-1	-	TRBJ1-2	ASSNGQGATALDYGYT
TRBV7-9	once	TRBJ1-1	ASSEGGRGALNTEAF
TRBV5-5	-	TRBJ2-1	ASSTIAGDQDNEQF
TRBV28	-	TRBJ2-7	ASSLLGQTPYEQY
TRBV11-3	-	TRBJ2-1	ASSLGTVNEQF
TRBV11-1	-	TRBJ2-7	ASSLSAGGSFYEQY
TRBV30	-	TRBJ2-7	AWSFGVLAGADEQY